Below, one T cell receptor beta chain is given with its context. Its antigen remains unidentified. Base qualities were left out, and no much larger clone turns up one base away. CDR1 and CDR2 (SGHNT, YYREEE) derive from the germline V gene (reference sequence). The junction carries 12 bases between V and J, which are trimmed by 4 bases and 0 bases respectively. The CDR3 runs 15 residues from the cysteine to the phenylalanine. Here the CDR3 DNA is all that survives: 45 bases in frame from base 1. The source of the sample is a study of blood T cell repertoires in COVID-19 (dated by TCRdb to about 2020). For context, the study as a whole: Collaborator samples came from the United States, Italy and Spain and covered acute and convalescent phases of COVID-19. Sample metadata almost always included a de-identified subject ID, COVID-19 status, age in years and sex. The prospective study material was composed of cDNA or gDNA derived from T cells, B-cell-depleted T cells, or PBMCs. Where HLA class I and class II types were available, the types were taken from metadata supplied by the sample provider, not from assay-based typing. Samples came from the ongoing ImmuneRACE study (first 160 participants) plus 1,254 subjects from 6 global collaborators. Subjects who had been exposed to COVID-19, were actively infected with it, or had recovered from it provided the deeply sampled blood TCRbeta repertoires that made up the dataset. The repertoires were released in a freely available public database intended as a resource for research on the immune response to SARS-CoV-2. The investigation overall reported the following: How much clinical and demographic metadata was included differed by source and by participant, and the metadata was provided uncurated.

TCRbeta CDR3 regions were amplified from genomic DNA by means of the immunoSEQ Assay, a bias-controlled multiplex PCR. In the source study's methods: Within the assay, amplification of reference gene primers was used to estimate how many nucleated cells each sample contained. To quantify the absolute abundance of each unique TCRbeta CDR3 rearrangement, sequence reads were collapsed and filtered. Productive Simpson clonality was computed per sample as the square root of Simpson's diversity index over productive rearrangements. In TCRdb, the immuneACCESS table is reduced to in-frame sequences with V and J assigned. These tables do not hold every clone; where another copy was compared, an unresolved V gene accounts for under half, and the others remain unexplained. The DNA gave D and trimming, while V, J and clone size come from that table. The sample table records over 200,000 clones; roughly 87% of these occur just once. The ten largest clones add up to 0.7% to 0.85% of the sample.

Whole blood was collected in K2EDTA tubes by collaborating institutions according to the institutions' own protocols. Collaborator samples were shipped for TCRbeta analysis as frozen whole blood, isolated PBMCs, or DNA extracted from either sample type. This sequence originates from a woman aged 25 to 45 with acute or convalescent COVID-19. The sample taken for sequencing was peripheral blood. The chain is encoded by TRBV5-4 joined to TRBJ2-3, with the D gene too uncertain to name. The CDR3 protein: CASSLKATSTDTQYF. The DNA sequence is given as TGTGCCAGCAGCCTGAAGGCGACTAGCACAGATACGCAGTATTTT. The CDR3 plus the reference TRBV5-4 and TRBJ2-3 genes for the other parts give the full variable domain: ETGVTQSPTHLIKTRGQQVTLRCSSQSGHNTVSWYQQALGQGPQFIFQYYREEENGRGNFPPRFSGLQFPNYSSELNVNALELDDSALYLCASSLKATSTDTQYFGPGTRLTVL.